This TCR beta chain was captured in a study of identical twins. In regard to this clonotype: Its antigen remains unknown.

Study-wide findings and caveats: Beta out-of-frame twin sharing showed a weaker excess. Invariant MAIT and iNKT cells may have partly biased zero-insertion analyses.

TCRdb recomputed calls from the 5' RACE reads with MiXCR, one row per CDR3 protein. Here the sample spans approximately 530,000 distinct CDR3 sequences, 20% to 25% being singletons. This CDR3 is built from 15 residues. Germline V CDR1 and CDR2: KGHDR, SFDVKD. With V trimmed by 9 bases and J by 8 bases, 11 bases remained unmatched. The sample was also reused in another study, on yellow fever vaccine responses in identical twins.

Sequencing was carried out using CD4+ T cells sorted from blood. V is TRBV24-1 and J is TRBJ2-1, with 11 bases lining up with TRBD2. The TCR sequence derives from a woman aged 18-29 years in good health. DNA for the CDR3: TGTGCCACCTCCACGGGACTAGCGGCTAGGGATGAGCAGTTCTTC. Protein sequence: CATSTGLAARDEQFF.